This T cell receptor beta chain was recorded in a study of blood T cell repertoires in COVID-19. Trimming left V 3 bases short and J 5 bases short, with 6 bases between. The CDR3 is made up of 11 amino acids. Germline V gene sequence: CDR1 DFQATT, CDR2 SNEGSKA (reference sequence). Assay: immunoSEQ multiplex PCR; the TCRdb copy retains only in-frame clones and omits some. The sample includes 200,000 or so clones, 70% to 85% of them seen just once. Sequences were obtained from peripheral blood. The chain joins TRBV20-1 to TRBJ2-3, with unresolved D. The receptor's source is a man aged 35 to 55 who had recovered from COVID-19. CDR3 sequence (DNA): TGCAGTGCTAGGAGTCGAGATACGCAGTATTTT. Translated, it gives CSARSRDTQYF.